This entry is about one T cell receptor beta chain. This clone has only a few counts. What this receptor recognizes is not known. No much larger clone is present one base from it, and per-base qualities are unavailable. Libraries came from the immunoSEQ multiplex PCR assay. The study's processing was this. A statistical classification framework was built to diagnose cytomegalovirus status from the catalog of TCR beta chain sequences. Imported from immuneACCESS, the table was reduced by TCRdb to in-frame sequences with V and J called. These copies leave out some clones; in studies compared against another copy, an unresolved V gene accounts for under half, and the cause of the remainder is not known. V, J and clone size were drawn from that table, and D and trimming were deduced from the DNA. For this sample there are about 60,000 clones; approximately 96% appear just once. Around 0.83% of the sample goes to the ten largest clones.

The data were taken from a study of cytomegalovirus exposure and HLA in healthy donors (TCRdb year 2017). The study in broad terms: A later analysis indicated that the roughly 120 validation repertoires were generated on the platform also employed for the 700 or so repertoires of the first cohort. The study aimed to test whether signatures of past pathogen exposure could be identified by cataloging public T cell receptors. Besides the first cohort of 666 subjects, a separate validation cohort made up of roughly 120 different subjects was used. The study combined high-throughput TCR immunosequencing, statistical association of individual TCRs with disease status, and machine learning to predict cytomegalovirus infection status. Overall study outcomes, separate from this receptor: The validation cohort had no HLA typing available for a later analysis, so co-occurrence within that cohort was assessed over all 130 or so repertoires. Most TCR sequences were observed very rarely across donors, whereas some public TCRs were present in many individuals. The classifier was reported to diagnose cytomegalovirus status with high specificity and sensitivity in both the original cohort and the validation cohort. In vitro tests confirmed that three of the cytomegalovirus-associated TCR beta chains recognize cytomegalovirus antigens. It was suggested by the authors that the approach could potentially be generalized to other disease states and immunological phenotypes. A later analysis found that TCRs clustered in the first cohort also tended to co-occur in the 100 to 150 validation repertoires, with just under 95% of cluster scores above 0. The study listed 164 TCR beta chains as associated with cytomegalovirus.

Separate from the approximately 700-subject first cohort, the validation cohort of roughly 110 subjects was the group to which the donors belonged. The specimen sequenced was PBMCs. The TCR was taken from a man aged 18 to 29 in good health and CMV-seronegative.

The CDR3 here reads CASSLTRGNGELFF. DNA sequence: TGTGCCAGCAGCCTGACTAGAGGGAACGGGGAGCTGTTTTTT. The sequence is built from TRBV7-9 and TRBJ2-2, and TRBD2 may be the D gene, going by 6 matching bases. The CDR3 runs 14 residues from the cysteine to the phenylalanine. Only the CDR3 DNA is retained, 42 bases long and in frame from the first base. CDR1 is given as SEHNR and CDR2 as FQNEAQ, both from the germline V gene (reference sequence). V and J are truncated by 5 bases and 7 bases respectively, leaving an intervening sequence of 14 bases.